These 7 T cell receptor beta chains came from one sample sequenced in a study of blood T cell repertoires in COVID-19. Some clones are missing from TCRdb's copy, which holds only in-frame ones; the method was immunoSEQ multiplex PCR. The sample lists about 240,000 clones; roughly 80% were seen once. Sequencing was carried out using peripheral blood. The origin of the receptors is a woman older than 75 with acute or convalescent COVID-19.

The chain couples TRBV19 to TRBJ1-1; 9 nucleotides agree with TRBD1. This CDR3 contains 16 residues. Germline V gene lookup returns CDR1 LNHDA and CDR2 SQIVND (reference sequence). With 7 bases clipped from V and 7 bases from J, the junction kept 16 bases outside the gene matches. The CDR3 protein is CASTVSPGTGNFEAFF. CDR3 nucleotides: TGTGCCAGTACCGTGAGTCCCGGGACAGGGAACTTTGAAGCTTTCTTT.

The chain has TRBV3-1 (or the pseudogene TRBV3-2) and TRBJ2-5, with 8 bases identical to TRBD2. This CDR3 region has 16 residues. V shed 3 bases, J shed 5 bases, and the junction held 11 bases outside the gene matches. Germline CDR1 reads LGHDT; CDR2 reads YNNKEL (reference sequence). The CDR3 bases are TGTGCCAGCAGCCATCCCATAGCGGGGTCCGCGGAGACCCAGTACTTC. Its protein product is CASSHPIAGSAETQYF.

In regard to this clone: At one of its ends the junction is not consistent with the germline gene, which may arise from a read error. DNA of the CDR3: TGTGCCAGCAGCGTGGGGACATCTGGTAACACCATATATTTT. Its protein product is CASSVGTSGNTIYF. V is TRBV5-6 and J is TRBJ1-3, with D perhaps TRBD1 (6 bases). This CDR3 spans 14 amino acids. The germline CDR1 and CDR2 sequences are SGHDT and YYEEEE.

This chain connects TRBV5-1 to TRBJ2-3; TRBD2 agrees at 11 bases. Germline V gene sequence: CDR1 SGHRS, CDR2 YFSETQ. The CDR3 spans 18 residues. V shed 0 bases, J shed 2 bases, and the junction held 8 bases outside the gene matches. As DNA, the CDR3 is TGCGCCAGCAGCTTGGCCGCGGCTAGCGGGGGGTACACAGATACGCAGTATTTT. This encodes CASSLAAASGGYTDTQYF.

The V call is TRBV6-5, the J call TRBJ1-6; TRBD1 matches at 7 bases. The CDR3 covers 14 residues. The germline CDR1 and CDR2 sequences are MNHEY and SVGAGI. The V segment lost 2 bases and the J segment 6 bases; nucleotides outside the gene matches: 1. The CDR3 protein is CASSYRDSNSPLHF. In DNA, the CDR3 is TGTGCCAGCAGTTACCGGGACAGTAATTCACCCCTCCACTTT.

The V gene is TRBV9, the J gene TRBJ2-7, with 7 bases matching TRBD2. J lost 0 bases, V lost 0 bases, and 6 bases had no gene match. In germline, CDR1 is SGDLS, CDR2 YYNGEE. This CDR3 has 16 residues. The CDR3 nucleotides are TGTGCCAGCAGCGTAGGGAGAGGCGGGGGCTCCTACGAGCAGTACTTC. Protein sequence: CASSVGRGGGSYEQYF.

This chain connects TRBV7-9 to TRBJ2-1; 14 nucleotides agree with TRBD2. The V gene's germline CDR1 is SEHNR and CDR2 FQNEAQ (reference sequence). The V and J ends lost 2 bases and 9 bases, in that order; junction bases with no gene match: 6. CDR3 size: 16 residues. For the CDR3, the DNA is TGTGCCAGCAGCTTATCGACTAGCGGGGGGGAAGTTGAGCAGTTCTTC. This gives the protein CASSLSTSGGEVEQFF. Supplemented by reference TRBV7-9 and TRBJ2-1, the full variable domain reads DTGVSQNPRHKITKRGQNVTFRCDPISEHNRLYWYRQTLGQGPEFLTYFQNEAQLEKSRLLSDRFSAERPKGSFSTLEIQRTEQGDSAMYLCASSLSTSGGEVEQFFGPGTRLTVL.